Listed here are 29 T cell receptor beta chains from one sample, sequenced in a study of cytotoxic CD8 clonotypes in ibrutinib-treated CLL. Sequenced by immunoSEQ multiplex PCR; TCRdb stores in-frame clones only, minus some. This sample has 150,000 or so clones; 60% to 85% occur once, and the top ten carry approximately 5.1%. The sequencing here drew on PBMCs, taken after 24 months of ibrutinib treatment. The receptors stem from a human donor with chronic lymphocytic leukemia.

In DNA form, the CDR3 reads TGTGCCAGCAGCTCACTAGCGGGAAGGAATGAGCAGTTCTTC. It is translated as CASSSLAGRNEQFF. This chain links TRBV7-3 with TRBJ2-1; 10 bases align to TRBD2. Looked up from germline, CDR1 is SGHTA and CDR2 is FQGTGA. J was trimmed by 7 bases and V by 4 bases; bases with no gene match: 4. The CDR3 totals 14 residues.

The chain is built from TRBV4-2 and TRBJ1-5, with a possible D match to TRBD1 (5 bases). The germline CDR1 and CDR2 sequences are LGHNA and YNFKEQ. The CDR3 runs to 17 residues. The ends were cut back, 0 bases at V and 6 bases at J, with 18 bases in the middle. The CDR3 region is CASSQEGSAGRGQPQHF. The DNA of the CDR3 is TGTGCCAGCAGCCAAGAAGGTTCGGCAGGGCGGGGTCAGCCCCAGCATTTT.

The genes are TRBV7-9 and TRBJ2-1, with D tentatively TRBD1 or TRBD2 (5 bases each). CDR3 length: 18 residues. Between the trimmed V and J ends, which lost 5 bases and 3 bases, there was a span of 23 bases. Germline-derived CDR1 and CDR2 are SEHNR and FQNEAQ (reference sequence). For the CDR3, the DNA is TGTGCCAGCAGCCCCACACGGGGCGGAACAACGGGCTACAATGAGCAGTTCTTC. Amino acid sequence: CASSPTRGGTTGYNEQFF. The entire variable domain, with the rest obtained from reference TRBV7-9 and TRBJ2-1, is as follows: DTGVSQNPRHKITKRGQNVTFRCDPISEHNRLYWYRQTLGQGPEFLTYFQNEAQLEKSRLLSDRFSAERPKGSFSTLEIQRTEQGDSAMYLCASSPTRGGTTGYNEQFFGPGTRLTVL.

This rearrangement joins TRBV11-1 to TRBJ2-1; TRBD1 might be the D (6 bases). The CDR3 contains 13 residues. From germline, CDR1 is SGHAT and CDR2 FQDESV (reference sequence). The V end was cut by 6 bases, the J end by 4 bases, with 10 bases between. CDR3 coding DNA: TGTGCCAGCAGACAGGGAAGTTACAATGAGCAGTTCTTC. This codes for CASRQGSYNEQFF.

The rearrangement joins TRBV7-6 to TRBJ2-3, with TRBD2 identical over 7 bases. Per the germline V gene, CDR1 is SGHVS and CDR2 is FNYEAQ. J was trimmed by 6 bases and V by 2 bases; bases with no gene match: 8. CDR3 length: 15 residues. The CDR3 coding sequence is TGTGCCAGCAGCTTACCTGCGGGAGTGGTGGATACGCAGTATTTT. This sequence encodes CASSLPAGVVDTQYF.

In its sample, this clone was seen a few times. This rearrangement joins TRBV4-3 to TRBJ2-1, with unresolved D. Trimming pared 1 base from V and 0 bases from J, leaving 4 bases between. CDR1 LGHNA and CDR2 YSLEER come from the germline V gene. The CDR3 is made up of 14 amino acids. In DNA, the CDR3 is TGCGCCAGCAGCCAAGTCAACTCCTACAATGAGCAGTTCTTC. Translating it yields CASSQVNSYNEQFF.

CDR3 amino acids: CASTGRTDTQYF. For the CDR3, the DNA is TGTGCCAGCACGGGACGCACAGATACGCAGTATTTT. The rearrangement links TRBV2 to TRBJ2-3; D tentatively reads TRBD1 or TRBD2 (5 bases each). Deletions cut 7 bases from V and 1 base from J, with 6 bases between. Germline V gives CDR1 SNHLY, CDR2 FYNNEI. The CDR3 has 12 amino acids.

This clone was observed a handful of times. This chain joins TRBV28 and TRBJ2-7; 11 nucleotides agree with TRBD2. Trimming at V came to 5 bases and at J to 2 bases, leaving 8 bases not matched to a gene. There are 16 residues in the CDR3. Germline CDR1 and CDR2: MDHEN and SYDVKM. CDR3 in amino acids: CASSPPGLAGPYEQYF. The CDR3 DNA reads TGTGCCAGCAGTCCCCCCGGACTAGCGGGTCCCTACGAGCAGTACTTC. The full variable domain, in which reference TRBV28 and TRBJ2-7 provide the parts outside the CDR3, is DVKVTQSSRYLVKRTGEKVFLECVQDMDHENMFWYRQDPGLGLRLIYFSYDVKMKEKGDIPEGYSVSREKKERFSLILESASTNQTSMYLCASSPPGLAGPYEQYFGPGTRLTVT.

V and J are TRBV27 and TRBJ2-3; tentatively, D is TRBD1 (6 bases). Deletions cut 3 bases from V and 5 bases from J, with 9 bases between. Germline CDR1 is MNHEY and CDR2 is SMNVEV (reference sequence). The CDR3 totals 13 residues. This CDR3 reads CASSLLDRDTQYF. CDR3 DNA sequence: TGTGCCAGCAGTTTGTTGGACAGAGATACGCAGTATTTT.

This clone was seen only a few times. The CDR3 is CAWSGGRVVTNEKLFF. In DNA form, the CDR3 reads TGTGCCTGGAGTGGGGGACGGGTAGTTACTAATGAAAAACTGTTTTTT. The chain recombines TRBV30 with TRBJ1-4, with D possibly TRBD1 on 5 matching bases. Germline V gene lookup returns CDR1 GTSNPN and CDR2 SVGIG (reference sequence). This CDR3 has 16 residues. V lost 1 base and J 2 bases, leaving 14 bases between the germline ends. Filled out from reference TRBV30 and TRBJ1-4, the complete variable domain reads SQTIHQWPATLVQPVGSPLSLECTVEGTSNPNLYWYRQAAGRGLQLLFYSVGIGQISSEVPQNLSASRPQDRQFILSSKKLLLSDSGFYLCAWSGGRVVTNEKLFFGSGTQLSVL.

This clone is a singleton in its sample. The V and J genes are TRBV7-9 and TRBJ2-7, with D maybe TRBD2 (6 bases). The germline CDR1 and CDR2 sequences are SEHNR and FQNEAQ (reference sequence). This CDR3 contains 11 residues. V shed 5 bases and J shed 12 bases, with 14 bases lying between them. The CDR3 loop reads CASSPGGGLYF. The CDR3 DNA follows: TGTGCCAGCAGCCCCGGCGGAGGGTTGTACTTC. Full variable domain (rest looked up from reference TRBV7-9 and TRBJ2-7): DTGVSQNPRHKITKRGQNVTFRCDPISEHNRLYWYRQTLGQGPEFLTYFQNEAQLEKSRLLSDRFSAERPKGSFSTLEIQRTEQGDSAMYLCASSPGGGLYFGPGTRLTVT.

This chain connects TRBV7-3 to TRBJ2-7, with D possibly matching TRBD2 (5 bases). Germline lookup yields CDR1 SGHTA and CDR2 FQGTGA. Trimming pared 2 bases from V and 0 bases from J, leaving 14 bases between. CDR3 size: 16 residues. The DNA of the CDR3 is TGTGCCAGCAGCTTATGGGCCAGCGGTAGCTCCTACGAGCAGTACTTC. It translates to CASSLWASGSSYEQYF.

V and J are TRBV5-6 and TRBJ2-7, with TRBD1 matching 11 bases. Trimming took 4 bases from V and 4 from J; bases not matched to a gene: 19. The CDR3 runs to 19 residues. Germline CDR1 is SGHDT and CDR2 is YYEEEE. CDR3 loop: CASSPGTGGGYRAGYEQYF. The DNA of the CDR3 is TGTGCCAGCAGCCCGGGGACAGGGGGTGGGTACAGAGCGGGGTACGAGCAGTACTTC.

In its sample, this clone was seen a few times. The CDR3 here is CASSAGLAGEQFF. In nucleotides, the CDR3 is TGTGCCAGCAGCGCCGGACTAGCAGGTGAGCAGTTCTTC. The rearrangement joins TRBV7-2 to TRBJ2-1; TRBD2 agrees at 8 bases. CDR1 and CDR2 from the germline V gene are SGHTA and FQGNSA. The CDR3 is 13 residues long. V was pared by 5 bases and J by 9 bases, with 6 bases of the junction left unmatched. The whole variable domain, filled in from reference TRBV7-2 and TRBJ2-1, reads GAGVSQSPSNKVTEKGKDVELRCDPISGHTALYWYRQSLGQGLEFLIYFQGNSAPDKSGLPSDRFSAERTGGSVSTLTIQRTQQEDSAVYLCASSAGLAGEQFFGPGTRLTVL.

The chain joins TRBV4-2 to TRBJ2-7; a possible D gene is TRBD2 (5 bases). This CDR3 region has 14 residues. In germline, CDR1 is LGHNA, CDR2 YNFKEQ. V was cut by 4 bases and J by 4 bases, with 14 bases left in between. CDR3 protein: CASSPGGGPYEQYF. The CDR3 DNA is TGTGCCAGCAGCCCCGGTGGCGGGCCTTACGAGCAGTACTTC.

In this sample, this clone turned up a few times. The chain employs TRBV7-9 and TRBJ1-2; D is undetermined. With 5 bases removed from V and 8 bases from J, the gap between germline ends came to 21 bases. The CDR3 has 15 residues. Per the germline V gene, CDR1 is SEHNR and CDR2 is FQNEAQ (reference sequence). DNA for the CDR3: TGTGCCAGCAGCGGCCGATCCGCCCGGCGTCGGGGCTACACCTTC. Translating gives CASSGRSARRRGYTF.

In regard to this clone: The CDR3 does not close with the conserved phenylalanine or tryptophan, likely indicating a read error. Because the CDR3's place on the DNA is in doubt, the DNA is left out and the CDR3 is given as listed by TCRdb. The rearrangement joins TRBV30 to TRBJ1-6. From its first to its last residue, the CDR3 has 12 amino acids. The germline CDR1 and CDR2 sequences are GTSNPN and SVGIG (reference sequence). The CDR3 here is CASGAGPFTPPL.

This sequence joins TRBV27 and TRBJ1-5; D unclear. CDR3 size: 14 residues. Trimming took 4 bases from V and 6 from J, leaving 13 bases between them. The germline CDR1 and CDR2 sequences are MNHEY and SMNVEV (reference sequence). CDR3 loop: CASSYSGVGQPQHF. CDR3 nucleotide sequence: TGTGCCAGCAGTTATTCCGGGGTTGGTCAGCCCCAGCATTTT.

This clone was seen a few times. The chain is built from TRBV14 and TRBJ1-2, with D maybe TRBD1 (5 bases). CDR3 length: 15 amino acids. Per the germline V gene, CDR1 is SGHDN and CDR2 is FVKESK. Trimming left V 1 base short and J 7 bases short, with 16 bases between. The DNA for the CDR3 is TGTGCCAGCAGCCAAGTGGCAGGGACTGACGTTGGCTACACCTTC. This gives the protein CASSQVAGTDVGYTF.

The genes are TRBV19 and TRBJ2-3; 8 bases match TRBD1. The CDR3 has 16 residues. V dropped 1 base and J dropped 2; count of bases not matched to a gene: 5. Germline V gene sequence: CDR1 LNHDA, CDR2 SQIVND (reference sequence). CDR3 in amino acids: CASSIGARGPTDTQYF. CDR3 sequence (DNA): TGTGCCAGTAGTATAGGCGCCAGGGGGCCCACAGATACGCAGTATTTT.

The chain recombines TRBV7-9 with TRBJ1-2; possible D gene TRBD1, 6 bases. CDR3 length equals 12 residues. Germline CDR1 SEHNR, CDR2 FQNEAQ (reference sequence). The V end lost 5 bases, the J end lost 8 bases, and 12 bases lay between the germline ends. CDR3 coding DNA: TGTGCCAGCAGCAAACAGGGCGGGGGCTACACCTTC. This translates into CASSKQGGGYTF.

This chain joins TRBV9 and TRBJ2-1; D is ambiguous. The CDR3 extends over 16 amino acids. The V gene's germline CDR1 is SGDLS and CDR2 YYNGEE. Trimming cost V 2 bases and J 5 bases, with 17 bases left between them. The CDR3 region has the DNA TGTGCCAGCAGCGTGGGTTTTATGGCTGGGCACAATGAGCAGTTCTTC. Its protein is CASSVGFMAGHNEQFF.

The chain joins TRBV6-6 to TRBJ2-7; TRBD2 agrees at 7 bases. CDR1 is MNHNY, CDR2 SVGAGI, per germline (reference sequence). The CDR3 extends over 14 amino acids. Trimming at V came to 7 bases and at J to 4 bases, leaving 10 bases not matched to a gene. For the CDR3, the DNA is TGTGCCAGCACCGGAGGGGCGGGAGTTTACGAGCAGTACTTC. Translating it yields CASTGGAGVYEQYF.

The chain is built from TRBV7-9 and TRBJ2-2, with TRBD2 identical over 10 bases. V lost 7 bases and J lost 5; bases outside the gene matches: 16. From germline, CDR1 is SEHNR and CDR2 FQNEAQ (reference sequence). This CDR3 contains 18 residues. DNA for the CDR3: TGTGCCAGCACCCAGGGGCTAGCGGGAGCGTCGGGTACCGGGGAGCTGTTTTTT. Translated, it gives CASTQGLAGASGTGELFF.

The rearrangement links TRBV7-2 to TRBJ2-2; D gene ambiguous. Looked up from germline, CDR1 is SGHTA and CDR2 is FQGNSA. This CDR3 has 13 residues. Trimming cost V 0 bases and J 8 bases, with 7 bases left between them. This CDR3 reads CASSLATGGELFF. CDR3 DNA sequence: TGTGCCAGCAGCTTAGCAACCGGGGGGGAGCTGTTTTTT. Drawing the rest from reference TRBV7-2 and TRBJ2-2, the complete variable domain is GAGVSQSPSNKVTEKGKDVELRCDPISGHTALYWYRQSLGQGLEFLIYFQGNSAPDKSGLPSDRFSAERTGGSVSTLTIQRTQQEDSAVYLCASSLATGGELFFGEGSRLTVL.

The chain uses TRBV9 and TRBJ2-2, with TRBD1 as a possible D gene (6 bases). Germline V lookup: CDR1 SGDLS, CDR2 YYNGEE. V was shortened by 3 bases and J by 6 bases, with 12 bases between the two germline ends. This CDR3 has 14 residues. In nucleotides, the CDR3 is TGTGCCAGCAGCGCCAAAGGGGGTCCCGGGGAGCTGTTTTTT. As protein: CASSAKGGPGELFF. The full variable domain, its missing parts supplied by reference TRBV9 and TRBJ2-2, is DSGVTQTPKHLITATGQRVTLRCSPRSGDLSVYWYQQSLDQGLQFLIQYYNGEERAKGNILERFSAQQFPDLHSELNLSSLELGDSALYFCASSAKGGPGELFFGEGSRLTVL.

The CDR3 DNA follows: TGTGCCAGCAGCCGGACAGGGGCTAATGAAAAACTGTTTTTT. This codes for CASSRTGANEKLFF. The rearrangement joins TRBV7-8 to TRBJ1-4, with 9 bases that match TRBD1. V lost 5 bases to trimming and J lost 3 bases; unmatched junction nucleotides: 1. The germline CDR1 and CDR2 sequences are SGHVS and FQNEAQ. The CDR3 contains 14 residues.

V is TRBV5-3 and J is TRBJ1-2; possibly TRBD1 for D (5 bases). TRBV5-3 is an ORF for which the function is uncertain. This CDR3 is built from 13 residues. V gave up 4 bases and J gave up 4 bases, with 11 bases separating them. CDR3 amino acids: CARSRDESYGYTF. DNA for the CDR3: TGTGCCAGAAGCCGGGACGAGAGCTATGGCTACACCTTC.

The CDR3 bases are TGTGCCAGCAGTATGCAGGGCCTAGCTAACTATGGCTACACCTTC. It codes for CASSMQGLANYGYTF. This rearrangement joins TRBV2 to TRBJ1-2; maybe TRBD1 (5 bases). Per germline, CDR1 SNHLY and CDR2 FYNNEI. The germline V and J ends were trimmed by 5 bases and 0 bases, with 13 bases remaining between them. This CDR3 is built from 15 residues.